One sample yielded the 17 T cell receptor beta chains listed below, sequenced in a study of identical twins (dated by TCRdb to the mid-2010s). The receptor library was made with 5' RACE. Instrument used: Illumina HiSeq 2000. The public reads were reanalyzed by TCRdb: fastp trimming at Q25, MiXCR alignment, in-frame beta chains only. A single entry per CDR3 protein holds the most common genes and DNA from its merged rows. The sample table holds about 520,000 distinct CDR3 sequences, of which 20% to 25% were seen once. The ten biggest clones cover 0.75% to 0.95% of the sample. The sample was also linked to a second study, of T cells expressing NK-cell markers.

The source material was CD4+ T cells sorted from blood. These receptors all stem from a woman in her late teens or twenties in good health.

The chain links TRBV5-1 to TRBJ2-3, with 11 positions matching TRBD2. Looked up from germline, CDR1 is SGHRS and CDR2 is YFSETQ. V lost 3 bases to trimming and J lost 0 bases; unmatched junction nucleotides: 6. The CDR3 covers 17 residues. CDR3 coding DNA: TGCGCCAGCAGCTGGCCCATAGCGGGAGGGAGCACAGATACGCAGTATTTT. It encodes CASSWPIAGGSTDTQYF.

With respect to this clonotype: A much larger clone differs by one base, so this may be a read error. This rearrangement joins TRBV12-3 or TRBV12-4 to TRBJ2-1; TRBD1 or TRBD2 may be the D gene (5 bases each). The CDR3 totals 13 residues. The CDR3 protein is CASSLGVRNEQLF. The CDR3 DNA sequence: TGTGCCAGCAGTTTGGGGGTAAGGAATGAGCAGTTGTTC.

The rearrangement joins TRBV6-5 to TRBJ2-7; 9 bases match TRBD1. This CDR3 comprises 17 residues. Looked up from germline, CDR1 is MNHEY and CDR2 is SVGAGI. V shed 0 bases and J 6 bases; nucleotides not matched to a gene: 12. Written as DNA, the CDR3 is TGTGCCAGCAGTTACTCTTTTTCGGGACAGGGAAGAGTCGAGCAGTACTTC. This encodes CASSYSFSGQGRVEQYF.

This clonotype has more than one count but fewer than ten. The chain links TRBV20-1 to TRBJ1-5; perhaps TRBD1 as D (6 bases). Germline V gives CDR1 DFQATT, CDR2 SNEGSKA (reference sequence). The V and J ends lost 6 bases and 7 bases respectively, with 16 bases between them. The CDR3 is 13 residues long. CDR3 protein: CSAKQGSDQPQHF. In DNA form, the CDR3 reads TGCAGTGCAAAACAGGGTAGCGACCAGCCCCAGCATTTT.

This clonotype was detected a few times. V gene TRBV10-1 combines with J gene TRBJ1-3; 8 nucleotides match TRBD1. Unmatched junction bases numbered 8, after V lost 3 bases and J lost 4 bases. Germline V gene data show CDR1 as WNHNN and CDR2 as SYGVQD (reference sequence). The CDR3 has 16 residues. The CDR3 DNA reads TGCGCCAGCAGTGATCCGAGACAGGGGAGGGGAAACACCATATATTTT. It is translated as CASSDPRQGRGNTIYF.

This chain links TRBV5-4 with TRBJ2-7; D may be TRBD1 (6 bases). The germline V gene encodes CDR1 SGHNT and CDR2 YYREEE (reference sequence). Trimming shortened V by 9 bases and J by 0 bases, and 16 bases separated the two germline ends. CDR3 size: 14 residues. The CDR3 DNA reads TGTGCCACTGCCCCACAGGGAAGCTCCTACGAGCAGTACTTC. Translating gives CATAPQGSSYEQYF. Combining the CDR3 with reference TRBV5-4 and TRBJ2-7 gives the whole variable domain ETGVTQSPTHLIKTRGQQVTLRCSSQSGHNTVSWYQQALGQGPQFIFQYYREEENGRGNFPPRFSGLQFPNYSSELNVNALELDDSALYLCATAPQGSSYEQYFGPGTRLTVT.

The J gene is TRBJ2-5, the V gene TRBV21-1; the D call in the table, TRBD1, was not verified against the DNA. TRBV21-1 constitutes a pseudogene. CDR3 size: 13 residues. CDR3 nucleotides: TGTGCCAGCAGCAAAGCCAGGGATGAGACCCAGTACTTC. It specifies CASSKARDETQYF.

This clonotype was observed a handful of times. The chain recombines TRBV20-1 with TRBJ2-4, with 9 nucleotides matching TRBD2. J gave up 3 bases and V 5 bases, and 5 bases lay outside the gene matches. This CDR3 has 14 amino acids. CDR1 and CDR2 (germline): DFQATT, SNEGSKA (reference sequence). In nucleotides, the CDR3 is TGCAGTGCTGGGGTAGCGGGAGACAAAAACATTCAGTACTTC. Translating gives CSAGVAGDKNIQYF.

This clonotype was observed a few times. The DNA for the CDR3 is TGTGCCAGCAGAGTCGTAGGGGGAGGGAACAATGAGCAGTTCTTC. It codes for CASRVVGGGNNEQFF. This rearrangement joins TRBV28 to TRBJ2-1; D might be TRBD2 (7 bases). The CDR3 consists of 15 residues. Trimming took off 6 bases at V and 5 bases at J, with 17 bases between the two ends. CDR1 is MDHEN, CDR2 SYDVKM, per germline.

J is TRBJ2-3 and V is TRBV5-1; no clear D. This CDR3 region has 14 residues. Trimming took 8 bases from V and 5 from J, leaving 18 bases between them. Germline lookup yields CDR1 SGHRS and CDR2 YFSETQ. The CDR3 region is CASALLSVGDTQYF. CDR3 in DNA: TGCGCCAGTGCCTTACTAAGCGTAGGAGATACGCAGTATTTT.

The sample holds a few counts of this clonotype. The J gene is TRBJ1-2, the V gene TRBV20-1; D may be TRBD1 (6 bases). This CDR3 region has 13 residues. Germline V gene lookup returns CDR1 DFQATT and CDR2 SNEGSKA (reference sequence). CDR3 DNA sequence: TGCAGGCCCTATAGTACAGGGAACTATGGCTACACCTTC. Translated: CRPYSTGNYGYTF.

This clonotype occurred many times. V usage is TRBV12-3 or TRBV12-4 and J usage is TRBJ1-6, with 9 bases aligning to TRBD1. The CDR3 totals 14 residues. The trim removed 6 bases at V and 10 bases at J, leaving 7 bases unmatched. The CDR3 DNA is TGTGCCAGCAGACTGGGACAGGGTAACTCACCCCTCCACTTT. The encoded protein is CASRLGQGNSPLHF.

The chain uses TRBV3-1 and TRBJ1-1; no reliable D call. V was cut by 4 bases and J by 0 bases, with 12 bases left in between. Germline values: CDR1 LGHDT, CDR2 YNNKEL (reference sequence). The CDR3 covers 15 residues. Here the CDR3 reads CASSPLGNLNTEAFF. The CDR3 nucleotides are TGTGCCAGCAGCCCCTTGGGAAACCTGAACACTGAAGCTTTCTTT. Full variable domain (missing parts from reference TRBV3-1 and TRBJ1-1): DTAVSQTPKYLVTQMGNDKSIKCEQNLGHDTMYWYKQDSKKFLKIMFSYNNKELIINETVPNRFSPKSPDKAHLNLHINSLELGDSAVYFCASSPLGNLNTEAFFGQGTRLTVV.

The chain links TRBV10-3 to TRBJ2-1, with 12 bases fitting TRBD2. Germline trimming cut 11 bases from V and 4 bases from J; bases unmatched to any gene: 15. Germline V gene sequence: CDR1 ENHRY, CDR2 SYGVKD. The CDR3 is 17 amino acids. In nucleotides, the CDR3 is TGTGCCGCGTCAACTAGCGGGGGGAGCCAAGCGTACAATGAGCAGTTCTTC. This sequence encodes CAASTSGGSQAYNEQFF.

This clonotype was detected a few times. The V gene is TRBV7-2, the J gene TRBJ2-3; 9 bases align to TRBD2. The germline CDR1 and CDR2 sequences are SGHTA and FQGNSA. The CDR3 length is 16 residues. J was trimmed by 4 bases and V by 0 bases; bases with no gene match: 5. The CDR3 loop reads CASSLAAGGGSDTQYF. As DNA, the CDR3 is TGTGCCAGCAGCTTAGCGGCGGGGGGGGGATCAGATACGCAGTATTTT.

This clonotype was counted only a few times. V and J are TRBV11-3 and TRBJ2-2, with D hard to call. Germline V gene sequence: CDR1 SGHNT, CDR2 YENEEA. The CDR3 is made up of 12 amino acids. V was shortened by 1 base and J by 8 bases, with 5 bases between the two germline ends. The CDR3 DNA sequence: TGTGCCAGCAGCTTAGTTCTGGGGGAGCTGTTTTTT. It specifies CASSLVLGELFF.

This clonotype was detected only a few times. The rearrangement joins TRBV20-1 to TRBJ2-3; D may be TRBD1 (5 bases). Germline V CDR1 and CDR2: DFQATT, SNEGSKA (reference sequence). CDR3 length equals 14 residues. V lost 5 bases and J 2 bases, leaving 14 bases between the germline ends. CDR3 region: CSAQGLGHTDTQYF. CDR3 in DNA: TGCAGTGCTCAGGGTCTGGGCCACACAGATACGCAGTATTTT.